This T cell receptor beta chain derives from a study of T cells expressing NK-cell markers. On the study more broadly: Sorted CD3+CD56+NKG2C+, CD3+CD56+NKG2C- and CD3+CD56-NKG2C+ T cells supplied TCR beta repertoires.

This CDR3 has 15 amino acids. Germline V gene sequence: CDR1 MNHEY, CDR2 SVGAGI. TCRdb re-called the 5' RACE reads, yielding one record per CDR3 amino acid sequence without DNA. The sample has about 370,000 distinct CDR3 sequences; the top ten hold 9.5% to 12%. The sequence came from a woman aged 50 to 60 in good health. The specimen sequenced was blood T cells: a sorted CD56 or NKG2C T cell subset, CD4+ or CD8+ T cells, or bulk PBMC T cells (not recorded which). The J gene is TRBJ2-5, the V gene TRBV6-5; TCRdb gives TRBD1 as the D gene, but with no DNA this cannot be confirmed. The CDR3 reads CASSVAGESWETQYF.